Shown below are 22 T cell receptor beta chains from a single sample sequenced in a study of Tregs in tolerant kidney transplant recipients. Clones were sequenced by immunoSEQ multiplex PCR, and TCRdb holds only the in-frame ones, with some missing. The sample comprises about 110,000 clones, 90% of which are singletons, and more than 0.3% rests with the top ten. The sample in question was CD4+ T cells from blood, obtained before the transplant. The receptors were sampled from a human donor who received a combined kidney and bone marrow transplant.

This sequence joins TRBV15 and TRBJ1-2; the D is unclear. The CDR3 sequence is 16 residues long. Deletions cut 5 bases from V and 4 bases from J, with 20 bases between. Germline CDR1 is LNHNV and CDR2 is YYDKDF (reference sequence). CDR3 protein: CATSYLGCGKTYGYTF. The CDR3 DNA follows: TGTGCCACCAGCTATCTCGGGTGTGGAAAGACCTATGGCTACACCTTC.

This clone was counted a single time. V usage is TRBV5-1 and J usage is TRBJ2-5, with 8 bases identical to TRBD1. From germline, CDR1 is SGHRS and CDR2 YFSETQ. Germline trimming cut 7 bases from V and 4 bases from J; bases unmatched to any gene: 9. CDR3 length: 14 residues. CDR3 sequence: CASSVQGGGETQYF. The CDR3 bases are TGCGCCAGCTCGGTACAGGGGGGAGGAGAGACCCAGTACTTC.

The chain joins TRBV5-1 to TRBJ2-1, with TRBD1 matching over 11 bases. Looked up from germline, CDR1 is SGHRS and CDR2 is YFSETQ. CDR3 size: 16 residues. The ends lost 4 bases at V and 7 bases at J; junction bases unmatched: 10. The CDR3 region has the DNA TGCGCCAGCAGCCTTGTCATGGACAGGGGGCTTAATGAGCAGTTCTTC. Translation: CASSLVMDRGLNEQFF.

The chain is built from TRBV7-9 and TRBJ1-4; 8 nucleotides line up with TRBD1. V was pared by 7 bases and J by 7 bases, with 8 bases of the junction left unmatched. Germline V gene lookup returns CDR1 SEHNR and CDR2 FQNEAQ (reference sequence). The CDR3 length is 14 residues. CDR3 amino acids: CASTRTGSGEKLFF. The DNA for the CDR3 is TGTGCCAGCACCCGGACAGGGAGTGGTGAAAAACTGTTTTTT.

The chain carries TRBV6-5 and TRBJ1-4, with TRBD1 matching over 7 bases. The CDR3 loop spans 15 amino acids. J gave up 8 bases and V 3 bases, and 9 bases lay outside the gene matches. Germline V CDR1 and CDR2: MNHEY, SVGAGI. The CDR3 protein is CASSYGVTGREKLFF. For the CDR3, the DNA is TGTGCCAGCAGTTATGGTGTGACAGGGCGGGAAAAACTGTTTTTT.

The genes are TRBV2 and TRBJ2-5; D possibly corresponds to TRBD2 (6 bases). Trimming shortened V by 6 bases and J by 3 bases, and 14 bases separated the two germline ends. CDR3 size: 14 residues. Looked up from germline, CDR1 is SNHLY and CDR2 is FYNNEI. The CDR3: CASRELSGEETQYF. The CDR3 bases are TGTGCCAGCAGGGAACTTAGCGGAGAAGAGACCCAGTACTTC.

Here the CDR3 DNA reads TGTGCCAGCAGCTTGGTGGGGAGCTATGGCTACACCTTC. Translating it yields CASSLVGSYGYTF. J is TRBJ1-2 and V is TRBV5-4; unclear D gene. V lost 0 bases and J 4 bases, leaving 7 bases between the germline ends. The germline gives CDR1 SGHNT, CDR2 YYREEE (reference sequence). This CDR3 spans 13 amino acids.

The chain recombines TRBV2 with TRBJ2-1, with 9 bases lining up with TRBD1. Looked up from germline, CDR1 is SNHLY and CDR2 is FYNNEI. The length of the CDR3 is 13 residues. The J segment lost 9 bases and the V segment lost 8 bases, leaving 8 bases of the junction unmatched. The DNA of the CDR3 is TGTGCCAGCGTACAGGGGGCAGGAGTTGAGCAGTTCTTC. Translation gives CASVQGAGVEQFF.

This clone has a single count. The V call is TRBV7-7, the J call TRBJ2-2; a possible D gene is TRBD1 (5 bases). Germline V gives CDR1 SSHAT, CDR2 FNYEAQ (reference sequence). The CDR3 is 13 residues long. V was shortened by 1 base and J by 6 bases, with 6 bases between the two germline ends. The CDR3 reads CASSLEGAGELFF. The CDR3 region has the DNA TGTGCCAGCAGCTTAGAAGGGGCCGGGGAGCTGTTTTTT.

The chain has TRBV2 and TRBJ2-5; TRBD2 might be the D (6 bases). Trimming cost V 4 bases and J 4 bases, with 16 bases left between them. CDR3 length: 15 residues. Germline CDR1 is SNHLY and CDR2 is FYNNEI. CDR3 DNA: TGTGCCAGCAGTGGCCCCACGGGAGTGGGAGAGACCCAGTACTTC. Its translation is CASSGPTGVGETQYF. Based on the CDR3 plus reference TRBV2 and TRBJ2-5, the full variable domain is EPEVTQTPSHQVTQMGQEVILRCVPISNHLYFYWYRQILGQKVEFLVSFYNNEISEKSEIFDDQFSVERPDGSNFTLKIRSTKLEDSAMYFCASSGPTGVGETQYFGPGTRLLVL.

This clone has just one count. V gene TRBV19 combines with J gene TRBJ1-4; weak D call: TRBD1 (6 bases). Per the germline V gene, CDR1 is LNHDA and CDR2 is SQIVND (reference sequence). The CDR3 runs to 15 residues. Trimming left V 5 bases short and J 0 bases short, with 10 bases between. CDR3 sequence: CASSPRTATNEKLFF. The CDR3 DNA follows: TGTGCCAGTAGTCCTCGGACAGCAACTAATGAAAAACTGTTTTTT.

The chain recombines TRBV11-2 with TRBJ2-3, with D maybe TRBD2 (6 bases). The germline V gene encodes CDR1 SGHAT and CDR2 FQNNGV. The CDR3 runs 16 residues. V dropped 5 bases and J dropped 0 bases, with 15 bases sitting between them. CDR3 protein: CASSPRTGTSTDTQYF. CDR3 nucleotide sequence: TGTGCCAGCAGCCCACGGACCGGGACTAGCACAGATACGCAGTATTTT.

The chain links TRBV10-1 to TRBJ2-1, with a weak D call TRBD2 (6 bases). Per the germline V gene, CDR1 is WNHNN and CDR2 is SYGVQD (reference sequence). Trimming took off 4 bases at V and 5 bases at J, with 18 bases between the two ends. CDR3 length: 16 residues. CDR3 in amino acids: CASSAATGTAHNEQFF. As DNA, the CDR3 is TGCGCCAGCAGTGCCGCCACCGGGACTGCCCACAATGAGCAGTTCTTC.

The V gene is TRBV28, the J gene TRBJ1-5; possible D gene TRBD1, 6 bases. Germline V CDR1 and CDR2: MDHEN, SYDVKM. Trimming shortened V by 5 bases and J by 6 bases, and 23 bases separated the two germline ends. The CDR3 totals 17 residues. This CDR3 is CASSALVSGVGSQPQHF. The CDR3 bases are TGTGCCAGCAGTGCCCTCGTCTCAGGGGTAGGAAGTCAGCCCCAGCATTTT.

The J gene is TRBJ2-1, the V gene TRBV4-1; 9 positions agree with TRBD1. After removal of 4 bases from V and 7 bases from J, the junction contained 8 bases not matched to a gene. CDR3 length: 15 residues. CDR1 is MGHRA and CDR2 is YSYEKL in the germline V gene. The CDR3 reads CASSPQGARGNEQFF. CDR3 in DNA: TGCGCCAGCAGCCCACAGGGGGCGCGAGGGAATGAGCAGTTCTTC.

The chain links TRBV7-2 to TRBJ2-2; D is unresolved. This CDR3 is 13 amino acids long. V was cut by 7 bases and J by 1 base, with 7 bases left in between. The germline V gene encodes CDR1 SGHTA and CDR2 FQGNSA. This CDR3 reads CASISGNTGELFF. The CDR3 DNA is TGTGCCAGCATCTCAGGGAACACCGGGGAGCTGTTTTTT.

V gene TRBV7-2 combines with J gene TRBJ2-5, with a possible D match to TRBD2 (5 bases). V was clipped by 5 bases and J by 5 bases, with 15 bases between them. CDR3 length equals 14 residues. Germline V gene sequence: CDR1 SGHTA, CDR2 FQGNSA. The DNA of the CDR3 is TGTGCCAGCAGCCGGGAAGGCGTAAGGGAGACCCAGTACTTC. Translation gives CASSREGVRETQYF.

The chain uses TRBV25-1 and TRBJ2-1, with 13 bases that match TRBD2. Germline assignment: CDR1 MGHDK and CDR2 SYGVNS. The CDR3 totals 18 residues. The J segment lost 2 bases and the V segment lost 5 bases, leaving 9 bases of the junction unmatched. CDR3: CASSKLLAGGGPYNEQFF. The CDR3 nucleotides are TGTGCCAGCAGTAAGTTACTAGCGGGAGGGGGGCCCTACAATGAGCAGTTCTTC. The complete variable domain, with remaining parts taken from reference TRBV25-1 and TRBJ2-1, reads EADIYQTPRYLVIGTGKKITLECSQTMGHDKMYWYQQDPGMELHLIHYSYGVNSTEKGDLSSESTVSRIRTEHFPLTLESARPSHTSQYLCASSKLLAGGGPYNEQFFGPGTRLTVL.

This chain joins TRBV2 and TRBJ2-5; weak D call: TRBD1 (5 bases). Per germline, CDR1 SNHLY and CDR2 FYNNEI. The CDR3 contains 13 residues. Trimming took 6 bases from V and 2 from J, leaving 10 bases between them. The CDR3: CASSRAGQETQYF. CDR3 coding DNA: TGTGCCAGCAGCAGGGCAGGACAAGAGACCCAGTACTTC.

The V call is TRBV5-1, the J call TRBJ2-3; tentatively, D is TRBD1 (5 bases). CDR1 and CDR2 from the germline V gene are SGHRS and YFSETQ. The V gene lost 1 base and the J gene lost 0 bases, with 12 bases spanning the gap. The CDR3 extends over 16 amino acids. The CDR3 spells CASSLIPGSSTDTQYF. DNA of the CDR3: TGCGCCAGCAGCTTGATCCCAGGGTCTAGCACAGATACGCAGTATTTT. Using reference TRBV5-1 and TRBJ2-3 for the parts outside the CDR3, the full variable domain is KAGVTQTPRYLIKTRGQQVTLSCSPISGHRSVSWYQQTPGQGLQFLFEYFSETQRNKGNFPGRFSGRQFSNSRSEMNVSTLELGDSALYLCASSLIPGSSTDTQYFGPGTRLTVL.

This rearrangement joins TRBV5-1 to TRBJ1-1; 7 nucleotides match TRBD1. Unmatched junction bases numbered 15, after V lost 2 bases and J lost 11 bases. Germline V CDR1 and CDR2: SGHRS, YFSETQ. The length of the CDR3 is 15 residues. CDR3: CASSFFSPRQGEAFF. The DNA of the CDR3 is TGCGCCAGCAGCTTCTTTAGCCCCAGACAGGGTGAGGCTTTCTTT.

Only a few counts were recorded for this clone. This sequence joins TRBV7-2 and TRBJ2-7; D not certain. The CDR3 has 13 amino acids. V dropped 7 bases and J dropped 6 bases, with 16 bases sitting between them. CDR1 SGHTA and CDR2 FQGNSA come from the germline V gene. CDR3 sequence (DNA): TGTGCCAGCAATCATGAAAGTTGGGCCGAGCAGTACTTC. Amino acids: CASNHESWAEQYF.